This T cell receptor (beta chain) was sequenced during a study of radiotherapy plus CTLA-4 blockade in lung cancer. Study outcomes and limitations: The authors reported that early blood T cell clone dynamics, with interferon-beta, best predicted response.

Profiling relied on immunoSEQ multiplex PCR, and the TCRdb table lists in-frame clones only, not all of them. This table holds about 73,000 clones, around 86% found once. Germline values: CDR1 SNHLY, CDR2 FYNNEI. There are 15 residues in the CDR3. Trimming shortened V by 1 base and J by 3 bases, and 11 bases separated the two germline ends. Details on this clone: Antigen: not known.

The source material was peripheral blood, sampled from a patient treated with radiotherapy plus ipilimumab. V gene TRBV2 combines with J gene TRBJ2-3; unclear D gene. This clonotype was sampled from a human donor with non-small cell lung cancer that progressed on radiotherapy plus ipilimumab. The CDR3 DNA reads as TGTGCCAGCAGTGAAGAACTAACGCCTACAGATACGCAGTATTTT. The encoded protein is CASSEELTPTDTQYF.